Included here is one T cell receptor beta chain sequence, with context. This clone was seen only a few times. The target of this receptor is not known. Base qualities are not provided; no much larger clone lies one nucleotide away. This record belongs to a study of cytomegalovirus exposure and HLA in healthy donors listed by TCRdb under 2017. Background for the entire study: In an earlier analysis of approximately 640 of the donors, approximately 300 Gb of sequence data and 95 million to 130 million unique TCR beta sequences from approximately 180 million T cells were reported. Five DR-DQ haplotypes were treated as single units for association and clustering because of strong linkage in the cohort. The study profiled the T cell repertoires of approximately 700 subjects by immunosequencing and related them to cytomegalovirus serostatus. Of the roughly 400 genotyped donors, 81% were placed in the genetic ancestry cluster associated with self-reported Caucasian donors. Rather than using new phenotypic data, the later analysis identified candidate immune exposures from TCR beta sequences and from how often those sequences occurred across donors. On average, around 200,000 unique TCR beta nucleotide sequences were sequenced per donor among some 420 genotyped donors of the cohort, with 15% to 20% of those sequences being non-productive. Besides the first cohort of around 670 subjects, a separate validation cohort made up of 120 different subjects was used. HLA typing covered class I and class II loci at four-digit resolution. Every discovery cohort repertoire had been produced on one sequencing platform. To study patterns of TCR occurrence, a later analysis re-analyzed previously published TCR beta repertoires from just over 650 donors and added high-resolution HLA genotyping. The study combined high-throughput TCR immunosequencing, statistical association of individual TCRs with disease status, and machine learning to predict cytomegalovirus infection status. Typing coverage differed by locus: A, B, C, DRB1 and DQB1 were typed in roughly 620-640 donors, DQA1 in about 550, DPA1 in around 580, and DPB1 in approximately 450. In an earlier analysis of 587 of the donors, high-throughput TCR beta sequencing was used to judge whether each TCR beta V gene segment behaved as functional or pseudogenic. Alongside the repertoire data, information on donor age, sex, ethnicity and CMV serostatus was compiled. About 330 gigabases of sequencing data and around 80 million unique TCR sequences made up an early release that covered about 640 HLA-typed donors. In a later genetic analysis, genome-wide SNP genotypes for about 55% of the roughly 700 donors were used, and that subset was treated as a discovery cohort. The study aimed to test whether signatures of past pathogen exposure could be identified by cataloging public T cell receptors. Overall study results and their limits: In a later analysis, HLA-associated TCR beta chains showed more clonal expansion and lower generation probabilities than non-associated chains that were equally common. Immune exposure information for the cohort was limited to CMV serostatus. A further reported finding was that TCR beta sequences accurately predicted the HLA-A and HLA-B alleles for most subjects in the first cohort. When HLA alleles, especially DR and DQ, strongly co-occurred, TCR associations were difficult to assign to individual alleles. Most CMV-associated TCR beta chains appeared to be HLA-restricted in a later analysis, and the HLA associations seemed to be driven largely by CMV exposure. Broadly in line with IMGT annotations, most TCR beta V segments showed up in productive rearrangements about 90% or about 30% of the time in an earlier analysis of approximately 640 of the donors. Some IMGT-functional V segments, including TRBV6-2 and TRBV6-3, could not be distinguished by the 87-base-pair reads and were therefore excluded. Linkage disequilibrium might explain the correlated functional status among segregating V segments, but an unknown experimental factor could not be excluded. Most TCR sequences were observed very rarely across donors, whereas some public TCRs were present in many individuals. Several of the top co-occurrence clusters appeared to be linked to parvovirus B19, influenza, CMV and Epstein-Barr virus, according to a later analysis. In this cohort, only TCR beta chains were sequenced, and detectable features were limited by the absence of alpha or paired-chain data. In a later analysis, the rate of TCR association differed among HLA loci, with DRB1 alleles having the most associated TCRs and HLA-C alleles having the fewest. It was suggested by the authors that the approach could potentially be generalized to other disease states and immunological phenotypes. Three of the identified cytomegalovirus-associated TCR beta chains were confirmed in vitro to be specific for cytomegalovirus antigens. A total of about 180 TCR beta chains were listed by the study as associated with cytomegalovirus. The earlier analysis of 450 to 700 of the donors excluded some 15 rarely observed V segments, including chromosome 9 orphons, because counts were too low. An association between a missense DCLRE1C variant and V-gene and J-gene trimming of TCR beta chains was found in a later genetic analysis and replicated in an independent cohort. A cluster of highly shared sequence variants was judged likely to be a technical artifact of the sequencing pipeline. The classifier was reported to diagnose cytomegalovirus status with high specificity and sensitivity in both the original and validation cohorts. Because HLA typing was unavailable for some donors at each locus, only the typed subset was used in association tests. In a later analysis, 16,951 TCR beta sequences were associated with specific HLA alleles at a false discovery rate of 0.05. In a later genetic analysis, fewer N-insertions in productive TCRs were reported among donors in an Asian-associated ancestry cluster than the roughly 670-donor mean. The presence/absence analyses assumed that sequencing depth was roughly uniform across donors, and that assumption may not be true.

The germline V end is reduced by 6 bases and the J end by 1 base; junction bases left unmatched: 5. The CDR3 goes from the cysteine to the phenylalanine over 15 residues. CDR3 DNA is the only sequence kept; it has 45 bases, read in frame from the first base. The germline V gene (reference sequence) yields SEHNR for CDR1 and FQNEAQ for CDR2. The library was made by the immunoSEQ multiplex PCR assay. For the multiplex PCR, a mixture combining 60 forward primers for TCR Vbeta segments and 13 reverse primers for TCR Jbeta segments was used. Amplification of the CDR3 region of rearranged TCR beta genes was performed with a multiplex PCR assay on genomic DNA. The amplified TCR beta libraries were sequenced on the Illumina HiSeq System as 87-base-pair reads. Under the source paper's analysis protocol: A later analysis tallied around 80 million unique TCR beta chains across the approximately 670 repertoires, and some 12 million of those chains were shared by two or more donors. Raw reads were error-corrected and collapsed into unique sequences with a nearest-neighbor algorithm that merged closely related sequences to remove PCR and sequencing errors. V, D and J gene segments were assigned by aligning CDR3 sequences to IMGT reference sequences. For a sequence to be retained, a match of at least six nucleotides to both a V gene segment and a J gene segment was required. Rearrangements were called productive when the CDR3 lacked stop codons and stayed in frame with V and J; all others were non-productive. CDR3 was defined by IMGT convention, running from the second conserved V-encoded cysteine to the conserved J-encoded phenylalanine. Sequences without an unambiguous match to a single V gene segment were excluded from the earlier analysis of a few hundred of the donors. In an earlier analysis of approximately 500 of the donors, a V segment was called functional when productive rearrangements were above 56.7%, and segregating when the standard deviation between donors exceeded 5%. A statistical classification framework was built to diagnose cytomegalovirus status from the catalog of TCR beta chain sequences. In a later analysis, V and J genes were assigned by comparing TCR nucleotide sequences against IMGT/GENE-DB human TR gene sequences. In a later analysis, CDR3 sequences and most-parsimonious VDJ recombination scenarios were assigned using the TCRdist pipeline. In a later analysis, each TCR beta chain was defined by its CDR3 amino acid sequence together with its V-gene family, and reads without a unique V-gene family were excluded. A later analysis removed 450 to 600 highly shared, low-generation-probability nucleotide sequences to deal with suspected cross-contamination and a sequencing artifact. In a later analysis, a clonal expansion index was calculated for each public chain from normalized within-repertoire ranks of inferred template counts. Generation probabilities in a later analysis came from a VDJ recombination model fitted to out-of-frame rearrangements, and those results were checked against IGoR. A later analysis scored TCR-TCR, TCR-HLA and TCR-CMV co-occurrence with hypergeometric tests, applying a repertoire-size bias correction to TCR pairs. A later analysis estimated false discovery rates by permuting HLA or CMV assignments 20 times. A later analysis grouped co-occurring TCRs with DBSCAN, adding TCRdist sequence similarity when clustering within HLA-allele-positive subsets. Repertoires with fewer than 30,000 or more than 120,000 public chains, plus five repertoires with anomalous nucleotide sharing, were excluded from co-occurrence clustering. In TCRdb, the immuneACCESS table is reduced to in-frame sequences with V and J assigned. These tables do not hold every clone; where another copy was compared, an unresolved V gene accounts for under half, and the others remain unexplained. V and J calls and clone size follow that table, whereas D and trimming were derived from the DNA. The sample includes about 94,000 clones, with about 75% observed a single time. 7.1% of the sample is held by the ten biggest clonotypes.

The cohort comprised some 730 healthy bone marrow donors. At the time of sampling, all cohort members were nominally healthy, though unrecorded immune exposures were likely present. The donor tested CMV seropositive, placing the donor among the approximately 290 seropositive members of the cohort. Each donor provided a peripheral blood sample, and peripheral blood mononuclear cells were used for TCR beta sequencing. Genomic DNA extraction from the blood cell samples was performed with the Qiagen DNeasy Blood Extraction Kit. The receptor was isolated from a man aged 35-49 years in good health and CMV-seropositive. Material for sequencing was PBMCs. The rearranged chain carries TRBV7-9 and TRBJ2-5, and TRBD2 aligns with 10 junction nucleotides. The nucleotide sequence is TGTGCCAGCAGGGCGGGACTAGCGCCCCAAGAGACCCAGTACTTC. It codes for CASRAGLAPQETQYF.